These 25 T cell receptor beta chains share one sample of origin, sequenced in a study of CD8 T cells in Susac syndrome. Reverse transcription of about 0.45 to 1 ug RNA was performed with random hexamers. TCRdb re-analysed the immunoSEQ multiplex PCR reads in MiXCR, keeping a single row per CDR3 protein. Of tens of thousands of distinct CDR3 sequences in the sample, roughly 94% were seen once. Material for sequencing was CD4+ T cells from PBMCs. These receptors were obtained from a human donor with Susac syndrome.

J is TRBJ1-1 and V is TRBV29-1; 8 bases match TRBD1. J gave up 4 bases and V 3 bases, and 7 bases lay outside the gene matches. The CDR3 length is 14 residues. The germline V gene has CDR1 SQVTM and CDR2 ANQGSEA. This chain's CDR3 is CSVDWGTGSTEAFF. The CDR3 nucleotides are TGCAGCGTTGATTGGGGGACAGGCAGCACTGAAGCTTTCTTT.

The chain combines TRBV29-1 with TRBJ1-1; 8 bases map to TRBD1. CDR3 length equals 12 residues. J was trimmed by 7 bases and V by 7 bases; bases with no gene match: 8. CDR1 is SQVTM, CDR2 ANQGSEA, per germline. CDR3 region: CSATDRGDEAFF. The CDR3 nucleotides read TGCAGCGCGACTGACAGGGGAGATGAAGCTTTCTTT.

The chain is built from TRBV30 and TRBJ2-7, with a possible D match to TRBD2 (7 bases). V was trimmed by 3 bases and J by 3 bases, leaving 12 bases between them. The CDR3 contains 13 residues. CDR1 GTSNPN and CDR2 SVGIG come from the germline V gene (reference sequence). The chain's CDR3 is CAWRGGGNYEQYF. CDR3 DNA: TGTGCCTGGAGAGGCGGGGGCAACTACGAGCAGTACTTC.

J is TRBJ2-6 and V is TRBV12-3 or TRBV12-4, with TRBD1 matching over 7 bases. CDR3 size: 19 residues. With 5 bases clipped from V and 0 bases from J, the junction kept 13 bases outside the gene matches. The CDR3 protein is CASSTLTGNGASGANVLTF. The CDR3 nucleotides are TGTGCCAGCAGTACCCTGACAGGGAACGGAGCCTCTGGGGCCAACGTCCTGACTTTC.

The chain carries TRBV20-1 and TRBJ1-4; D not resolved. The V end was cut by 4 bases, the J end by 8 bases, with 11 bases between. Germline assignment: CDR1 DFQATT and CDR2 SNEGSKA (reference sequence). This CDR3 has 12 amino acids. The CDR3 is CSANGKGEKLFF. In DNA, the CDR3 is TGCAGTGCTAACGGGAAGGGAGAAAAACTGTTTTTT.

The chain carries TRBV5-4 and TRBJ2-3, with 8 bases that match TRBD1. This CDR3 comprises 15 residues. The germline gives CDR1 SGHNT, CDR2 YYREEE (reference sequence). Trimming at V came to 3 bases and at J to 3 bases, leaving 6 bases not matched to a gene. The CDR3 DNA reads TGTGCCAGCAGCTCTCAGGGGGCCGGGACAGATACGCAGTATTTT. Translation: CASSSQGAGTDTQYF.

This clonotype showed up just once. The CDR3 is CASSRSRGPQETQYF. The CDR3 DNA follows: TGTGCCAGCAGCCGAAGTAGGGGGCCACAAGAGACCCAGTACTTC. The chain couples TRBV3-1 to TRBJ2-5, with TRBD1 matching over 7 bases. Unmatched junction bases numbered 7, after V lost 4 bases and J lost 2 bases. CDR1 and CDR2 (germline): LGHDT, YNNKEL (reference sequence). The CDR3 is 15 amino acids.

J is TRBJ2-2 and V is TRBV5-1; D not certain. CDR1 and CDR2 (germline): SGHRS, YFSETQ. The CDR3 is 15 amino acids. Trimming pared 0 bases from V and 2 bases from J, leaving 8 bases between. The CDR3 protein is CASSLGLPNTGELFF. As DNA, the CDR3 is TGCGCCAGCAGCTTGGGGCTACCAAACACCGGGGAGCTGTTTTTT.

The chain is built from TRBV20-1 and TRBJ2-7; 9 bases agree with TRBD1. The trim removed 5 bases at V and 5 bases at J, leaving 13 bases unmatched. Germline CDR1 reads DFQATT; CDR2 reads SNEGSKA (reference sequence). The CDR3 consists of 15 residues. The CDR3 coding sequence is TGCAGTGCTTCTTCGATCGGGACAGGGTTCCACGAGCAGTACTTC. Encoded protein: CSASSIGTGFHEQYF.

This clonotype was seen once. The J gene is TRBJ2-7, the V gene TRBV12-3 or TRBV12-4, with TRBD1 as a possible D gene (5 bases). The CDR3 loop spans 12 amino acids. The V end lost 4 bases, the J end lost 5 bases, and 9 bases lay between the germline ends. The DNA for the CDR3 is TGTGCCAGCAGTTCGTGGGGCGACGAGCAGTACTTC. Translated, it gives CASSSWGDEQYF.

The chain is built from TRBV12-3 or TRBV12-4 and TRBJ1-5; D might be TRBD1 (6 bases). The CDR3 sequence is 13 residues long. Trimming removed 4 bases at V and 7 bases at J, with 11 bases between. The CDR3 region is CASSSLQGQPQHF. The CDR3 nucleotides read TGTGCCAGCAGTTCGCTACAGGGACAGCCCCAGCATTTT.

The V call is TRBV25-1, the J call TRBJ2-6; D is undetermined. Germline-derived CDR1 and CDR2 are MGHDK and SYGVNS. The germline V and J ends were trimmed by 7 bases and 2 bases, with 6 bases remaining between them. This CDR3 is 13 amino acids long. CDR3 loop: CASIRAGANVLTF. The CDR3 bases are TGTGCCAGCATAAGGGCTGGGGCCAACGTCCTGACTTTC.

The chain joins TRBV29-1 to TRBJ2-5; no definite D call. The germline V and J ends were trimmed by 4 bases and 5 bases, with 11 bases remaining between them. Germline V gene lookup returns CDR1 SQVTM and CDR2 ANQGSEA. This CDR3 region has 12 residues. The CDR3 sequence is CSVVASGETQYF. DNA for the CDR3: TGCAGCGTTGTCGCCAGTGGGGAGACCCAGTACTTC.

The CDR3 bases are TGTGCCAGCAGCGGCGACGTGAGCTCCTACGAGCAGTACTTC. It yields the protein CASSGDVSSYEQYF. V is TRBV9 and J is TRBJ2-7; D is uncertain. Germline V gene sequence: CDR1 SGDLS, CDR2 YYNGEE. The CDR3 is made up of 14 amino acids. V dropped 3 bases and J dropped 0 bases, with 10 bases sitting between them.

The chain carries TRBV5-1 and TRBJ2-5; 8 nucleotides line up with TRBD2. V gave up 4 bases and J gave up 5 bases; unmatched junction bases: 10. The CDR3 extends over 15 amino acids. CDR1 and CDR2 (germline): SGHRS, YFSETQ. The CDR3 reads CASSPFGGGAETQYF. The CDR3 DNA reads as TGCGCCAGCAGCCCCTTCGGGGGGGGAGCGGAGACCCAGTACTTC. Drawing the rest from reference TRBV5-1 and TRBJ2-5, the complete variable domain is KAGVTQTPRYLIKTRGQQVTLSCSPISGHRSVSWYQQTPGQGLQFLFEYFSETQRNKGNFPGRFSGRQFSNSRSEMNVSTLELGDSALYLCASSPFGGGAETQYFGPGTRLLVL.

V is TRBV9 and J is TRBJ2-5, with TRBD2 identical over 8 bases. V was clipped by 0 bases and J by 0 bases; unmatched bases: 13. This CDR3 comprises 19 residues. CDR1 is SGDLS and CDR2 is YYNGEE in the germline V gene. CDR3 nucleotides: TGTGCCAGCAGCGTAGCTTACGGGGCCAGCGGGGGCGACCAAGAGACCCAGTACTTC. Its protein is CASSVAYGASGGDQETQYF. Full variable domain (outside the CDR3, taken from reference TRBV9 and TRBJ2-5): DSGVTQTPKHLITATGQRVTLRCSPRSGDLSVYWYQQSLDQGLQFLIQYYNGEERAKGNILERFSAQQFPDLHSELNLSSLELGDSALYFCASSVAYGASGGDQETQYFGPGTRLLVL.

The chain links TRBV25-1 to TRBJ2-1, with 10 bases that match TRBD2. Germline V gene sequence: CDR1 MGHDK, CDR2 SYGVNS. The CDR3 has 15 amino acids. The J segment lost 1 base and the V segment lost 5 bases, leaving 2 bases of the junction unmatched. Here the CDR3 reads CASSLAGASYNEQFF. DNA for the CDR3: TGTGCCAGCAGTCTAGCGGGGGCGTCCTACAATGAGCAGTTCTTC.

The V gene is TRBV6-1, the J gene TRBJ1-5, with a weak D call TRBD1 (5 bases). The CDR3 covers 16 residues. CDR1 is MNHNS, CDR2 SASEGT, per germline. Trimming pared 4 bases from V and 2 bases from J, leaving 15 bases between. This CDR3 is CASSGDRGRGNQPQHF. The CDR3 bases are TGTGCCAGCAGTGGGGACCGCGGGAGGGGCAATCAGCCCCAGCATTTT.

The V and J genes are TRBV2 and TRBJ2-3, with 7 bases that match TRBD1. Losses at the gene ends were 5 bases for V and 2 bases for J; bases not matched to a gene: 4. The CDR3 totals 14 residues. Germline V gene data show CDR1 as SNHLY and CDR2 as FYNNEI. CDR3 bases: TGTGCCAGCAGTCGGGACAGATCCACAGATACGCAGTATTTT. It yields the protein CASSRDRSTDTQYF.

The V call is TRBV3-1, the J call TRBJ2-3; TRBD1 agrees at 8 bases. The J segment lost 5 bases and the V segment lost 4 bases, leaving 5 bases of the junction unmatched. The CDR3 length is 14 residues. In germline, CDR1 is LGHDT, CDR2 YNNKEL (reference sequence). The chain's CDR3 is CASSPDRGEDTQYF. CDR3 coding DNA: TGTGCCAGCAGCCCAGACAGGGGTGAAGATACGCAGTATTTT.

The V and J genes are TRBV3-1 and TRBJ2-7; either TRBD1 or TRBD2 may fit D (5 bases each). There are 14 residues in the CDR3. The germline V gene has CDR1 LGHDT and CDR2 YNNKEL (reference sequence). With 3 bases removed from V and 1 base from J, the gap between germline ends came to 10 bases. CDR3 in DNA: TGTGCCAGCAGCCATCAGGGCGGGTCCTACGAGCAGTACTTC. Protein: CASSHQGGSYEQYF.

The gene calls are TRBV30 and TRBJ1-4; D is uncertain. The CDR3 runs 13 residues. Germline CDR1 GTSNPN, CDR2 SVGIG (reference sequence). The ends were cut back, 5 bases at V and 1 base at J, with 8 bases in the middle. CDR3 sequence (DNA): TGTGCCTGGGGCGGGCTAACTAATGAAAAACTGTTTTTT. Translated, it gives CAWGGLTNEKLFF. The full variable domain, rest sourced from reference TRBV30 and TRBJ1-4, is SQTIHQWPATLVQPVGSPLSLECTVEGTSNPNLYWYRQAAGRGLQLLFYSVGIGQISSEVPQNLSASRPQDRQFILSSKKLLLSDSGFYLCAWGGLTNEKLFFGSGTQLSVL.

V and J are TRBV29-1 and TRBJ2-5; either TRBD1 or TRBD2 may fit D (5 bases each). The germline V gene has CDR1 SQVTM and CDR2 ANQGSEA. The CDR3 consists of 15 residues. V dropped 3 bases and J dropped 2 bases, with 16 bases sitting between them. The CDR3 DNA sequence: TGCAGCGTTGATGCCCCCGAGGGGTGGCAAGAGACCCAGTACTTC. Its translation: CSVDAPEGWQETQYF.

The chain couples TRBV20-1 to TRBJ2-1; unclear D gene. The CDR3 contains 15 residues. V dropped 0 bases and J dropped 0 bases, with 9 bases sitting between them. Germline values: CDR1 DFQATT, CDR2 SNEGSKA (reference sequence). The CDR3 reads CSARDARSSYNEQFF. For the CDR3, the DNA is TGCAGTGCTAGAGATGCAAGATCCTCCTACAATGAGCAGTTCTTC.

This rearrangement joins TRBV3-1 to TRBJ1-6; no clear D gene. V was shortened by 1 base and J by 7 bases, with 14 bases between the two germline ends. Germline CDR1 LGHDT, CDR2 YNNKEL (reference sequence). The CDR3 has 16 amino acids. The CDR3 sequence is CASSQGTGMGNSPLHF. The CDR3 nucleotides read TGTGCCAGCAGCCAAGGGACGGGTATGGGGAATTCACCCCTCCACTTT. Supplemented by reference TRBV3-1 and TRBJ1-6, the full variable domain reads DTAVSQTPKYLVTQMGNDKSIKCEQNLGHDTMYWYKQDSKKFLKIMFSYNNKELIINETVPNRFSPKSPDKAHLNLHINSLELGDSAVYFCASSQGTGMGNSPLHFGNGTRLTVT.